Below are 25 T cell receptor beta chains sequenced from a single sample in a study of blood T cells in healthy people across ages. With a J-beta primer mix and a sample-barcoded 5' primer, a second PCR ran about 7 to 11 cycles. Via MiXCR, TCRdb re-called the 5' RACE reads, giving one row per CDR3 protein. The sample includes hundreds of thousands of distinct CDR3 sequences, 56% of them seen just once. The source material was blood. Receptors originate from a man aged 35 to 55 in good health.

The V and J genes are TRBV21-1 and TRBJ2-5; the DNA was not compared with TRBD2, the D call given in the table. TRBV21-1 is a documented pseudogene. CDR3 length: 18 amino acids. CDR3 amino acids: CASSKAPPSPSSQETQYF. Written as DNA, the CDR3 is TGTGCCAGCAGCAAAGCCCCACCCTCTCCTAGCAGCCAAGAGACCCAGTACTTC.

CDR3 DNA: TGTGCCAGCAGTCCTCCGGGACGGGGGGAAGGGGAGACCCAGTACTTC. Amino acids: CASSPPGRGEGETQYF. V is TRBV28 and J is TRBJ2-5; 7 positions agree with TRBD2. The germline V gene has CDR1 MDHEN and CDR2 SYDVKM. The CDR3 covers 16 residues. Trimming removed 5 bases from V and 5 bases from J; junction bases left unmatched: 14.

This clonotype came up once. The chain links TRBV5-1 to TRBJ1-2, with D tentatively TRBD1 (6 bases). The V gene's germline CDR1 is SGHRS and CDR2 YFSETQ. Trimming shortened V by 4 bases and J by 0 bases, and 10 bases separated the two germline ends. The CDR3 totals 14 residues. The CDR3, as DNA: TGCGCCAGCAGCAAGGACAGCCCTAACTATGGCTACACCTTC. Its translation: CASSKDSPNYGYTF.

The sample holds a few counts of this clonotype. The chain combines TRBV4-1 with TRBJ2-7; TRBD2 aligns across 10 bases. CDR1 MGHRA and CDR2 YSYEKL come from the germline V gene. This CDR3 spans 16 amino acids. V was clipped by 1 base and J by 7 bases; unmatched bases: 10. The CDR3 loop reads CASSQAGLASPGEQYF. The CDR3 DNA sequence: TGCGCCAGCAGCCAAGCGGGACTAGCGAGTCCCGGGGAGCAGTACTTC.

The CDR3 protein is CASRGKETQYF. CDR3 DNA: TGTGCCAGCAGGGGTAAAGAGACCCAGTACTTC. The chain is built from TRBV6-5 and TRBJ2-7; D is undetermined. The J call may be incorrect, as the DNA end agrees better with TRBJ2-5. Germline lookup yields CDR1 MNHEY and CDR2 SVGAGI. This CDR3 is built from 11 residues.

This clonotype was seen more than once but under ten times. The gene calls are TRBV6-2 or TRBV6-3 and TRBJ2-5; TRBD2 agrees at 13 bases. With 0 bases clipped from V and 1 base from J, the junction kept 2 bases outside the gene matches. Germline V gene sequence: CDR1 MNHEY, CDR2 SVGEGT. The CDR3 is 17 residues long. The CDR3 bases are TGTGCCAGCAGTTACTCGAGGACTAGCGGGAGCCAAGAGACCCAGTACTTC. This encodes CASSYSRTSGSQETQYF.

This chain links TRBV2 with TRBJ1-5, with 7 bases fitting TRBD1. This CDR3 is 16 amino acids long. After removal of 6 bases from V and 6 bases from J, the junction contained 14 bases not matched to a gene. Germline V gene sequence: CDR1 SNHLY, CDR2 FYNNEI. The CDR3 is CASSGVQTGKVQPQHF. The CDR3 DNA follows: TGTGCCAGCAGCGGAGTTCAGACAGGGAAAGTTCAGCCCCAGCATTTT.

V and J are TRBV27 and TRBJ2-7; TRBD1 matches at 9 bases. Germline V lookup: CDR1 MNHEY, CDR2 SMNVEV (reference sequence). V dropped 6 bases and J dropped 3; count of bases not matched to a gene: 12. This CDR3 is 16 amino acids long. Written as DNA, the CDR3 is TGTGCCAGCAGCGAAATTCGACAGGGGGTCGACTACGAGCAGTACTTC. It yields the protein CASSEIRQGVDYEQYF.

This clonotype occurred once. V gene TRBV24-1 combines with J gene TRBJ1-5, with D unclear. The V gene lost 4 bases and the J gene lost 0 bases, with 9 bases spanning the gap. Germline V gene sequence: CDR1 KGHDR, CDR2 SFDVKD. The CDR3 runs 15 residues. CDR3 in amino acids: CATSDPGASNQPQHF. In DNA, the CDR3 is TGTGCCACCAGTGACCCAGGTGCTAGCAATCAGCCCCAGCATTTT.

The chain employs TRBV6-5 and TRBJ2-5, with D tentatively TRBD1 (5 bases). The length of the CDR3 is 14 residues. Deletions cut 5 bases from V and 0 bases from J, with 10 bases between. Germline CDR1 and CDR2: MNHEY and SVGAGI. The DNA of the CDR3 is TGTGCCAGCAGTCCCTGGGGCTACCAAGAGACCCAGTACTTC. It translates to CASSPWGYQETQYF.

The CDR3 reads CASSFFYSLTDTQYF. CDR3 DNA sequence: TGTGCCAGCAGCTTTTTTTACAGCCTCACAGATACGCAGTATTTT. V and J are TRBV7-2 and TRBJ2-3; D is undetermined. Trimming cost V 3 bases and J 2 bases, with 12 bases left between them. CDR1 SGHTA and CDR2 FQGNSA come from the germline V gene. The CDR3 is 15 residues long.

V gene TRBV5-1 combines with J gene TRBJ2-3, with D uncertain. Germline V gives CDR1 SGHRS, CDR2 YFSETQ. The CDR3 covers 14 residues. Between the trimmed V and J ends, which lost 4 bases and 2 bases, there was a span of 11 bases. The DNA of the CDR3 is TGCGCCAGCAGCATACGACTTACCACAGATACGCAGTATTTT. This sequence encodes CASSIRLTTDTQYF. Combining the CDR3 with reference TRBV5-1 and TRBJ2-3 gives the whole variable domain KAGVTQTPRYLIKTRGQQVTLSCSPISGHRSVSWYQQTPGQGLQFLFEYFSETQRNKGNFPGRFSGRQFSNSRSEMNVSTLELGDSALYLCASSIRLTTDTQYFGPGTRLTVL.

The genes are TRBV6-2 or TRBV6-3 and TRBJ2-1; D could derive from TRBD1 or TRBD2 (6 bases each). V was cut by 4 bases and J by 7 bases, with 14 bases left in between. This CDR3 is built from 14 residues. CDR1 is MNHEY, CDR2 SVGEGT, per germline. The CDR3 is CASSFSGGRNEQFF. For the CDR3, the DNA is TGTGCCAGCAGTTTTTCCGGGGGCAGAAATGAGCAGTTCTTC.

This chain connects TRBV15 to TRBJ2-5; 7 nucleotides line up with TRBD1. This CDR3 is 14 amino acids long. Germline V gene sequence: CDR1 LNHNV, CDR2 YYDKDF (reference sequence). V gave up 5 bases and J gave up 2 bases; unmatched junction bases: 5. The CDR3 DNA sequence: TGTGCCACCAGCCCAAGGGGGCATCAAGAGACCCAGTACTTC. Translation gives CATSPRGHQETQYF.

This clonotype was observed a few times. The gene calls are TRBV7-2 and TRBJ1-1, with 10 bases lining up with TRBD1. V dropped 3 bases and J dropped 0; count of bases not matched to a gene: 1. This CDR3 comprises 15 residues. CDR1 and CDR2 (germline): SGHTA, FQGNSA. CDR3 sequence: CASSLGTGVNTEAFF. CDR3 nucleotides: TGTGCCAGCAGCTTGGGGACAGGGGTGAACACTGAAGCTTTCTTT.

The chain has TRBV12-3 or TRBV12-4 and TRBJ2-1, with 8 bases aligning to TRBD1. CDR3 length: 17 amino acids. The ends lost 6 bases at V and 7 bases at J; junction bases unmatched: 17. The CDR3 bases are TGTGCCAGCAGCTATGATAGGGTGGACAGGGCGAGGAATGAGCAGTTCTTC. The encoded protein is CASSYDRVDRARNEQFF.

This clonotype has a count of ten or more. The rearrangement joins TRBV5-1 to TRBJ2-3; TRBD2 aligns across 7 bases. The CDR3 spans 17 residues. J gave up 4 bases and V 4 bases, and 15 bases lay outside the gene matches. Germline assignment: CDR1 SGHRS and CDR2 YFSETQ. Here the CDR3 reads CASSPRLQAGVPDTQYF. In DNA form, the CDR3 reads TGCGCCAGCAGCCCAAGACTGCAGGCGGGAGTACCAGATACGCAGTATTTT.

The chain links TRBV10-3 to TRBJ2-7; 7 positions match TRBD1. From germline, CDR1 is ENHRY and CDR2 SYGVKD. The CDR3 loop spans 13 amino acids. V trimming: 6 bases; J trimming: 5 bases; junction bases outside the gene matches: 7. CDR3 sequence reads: CAIRNLDRDEQYF. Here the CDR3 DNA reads TGTGCCATCAGGAACCTCGACAGGGACGAGCAGTACTTC.

The CDR3 DNA follows: TGTGCCAGCAGCGCGGACCCGTACTATGGCTACACCTTC. Translated, it gives CASSADPYYGYTF. This sequence joins TRBV6-5 and TRBJ1-2; D remains ambiguous. Trimming cost V 6 bases and J 3 bases, with 11 bases left between them. This CDR3 is 13 amino acids long. Germline V gives CDR1 MNHEY, CDR2 SVGAGI.

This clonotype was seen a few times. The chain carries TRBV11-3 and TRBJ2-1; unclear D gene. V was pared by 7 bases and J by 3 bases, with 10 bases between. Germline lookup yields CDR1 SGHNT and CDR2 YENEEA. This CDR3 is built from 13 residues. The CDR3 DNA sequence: TGTGCCAGCAAACCGGATAGCTACAATGAGCAGTTCTTC. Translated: CASKPDSYNEQFF.

CDR3 region: CASQRSGGFTDTQYF. In DNA form, the CDR3 reads TGCGCCAGCCAGCGGTCAGGGGGCTTCACAGATACGCAGTATTTT. The chain links TRBV4-3 to TRBJ2-3; TRBD1 matches 8 bases. This CDR3 has 15 amino acids. Trimming cost V 8 bases and J 2 bases; bases outside gene matches: 9. From germline, CDR1 is LGHNA and CDR2 YSLEER.

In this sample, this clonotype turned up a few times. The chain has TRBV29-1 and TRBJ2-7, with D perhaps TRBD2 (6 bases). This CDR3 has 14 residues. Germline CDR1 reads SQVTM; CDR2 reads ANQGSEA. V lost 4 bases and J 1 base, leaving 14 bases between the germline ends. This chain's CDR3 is CSVVRGLHSYEQYF. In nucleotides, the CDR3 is TGCAGCGTTGTGCGGGGCCTCCATTCCTACGAGCAGTACTTC.

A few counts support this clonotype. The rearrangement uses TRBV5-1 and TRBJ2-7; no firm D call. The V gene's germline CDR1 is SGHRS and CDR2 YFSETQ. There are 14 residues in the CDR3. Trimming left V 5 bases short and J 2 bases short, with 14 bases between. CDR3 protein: CASRVDGITYEQYF. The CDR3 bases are TGCGCCAGCAGGGTTGACGGAATAACCTACGAGCAGTACTTC. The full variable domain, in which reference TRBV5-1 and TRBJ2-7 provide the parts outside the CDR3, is KAGVTQTPRYLIKTRGQQVTLSCSPISGHRSVSWYQQTPGQGLQFLFEYFSETQRNKGNFPGRFSGRQFSNSRSEMNVSTLELGDSALYLCASRVDGITYEQYFGPGTRLTVT.

CDR3 residues: CASSSTGSNTDTQYF. The CDR3 DNA follows: TGCGCCAGCAGCTCAACAGGGTCGAACACAGATACGCAGTATTTT. The chain is built from TRBV5-1 and TRBJ2-3, with D perhaps matching TRBD1 (6 bases). V was cut by 3 bases and J by 2 bases, with 13 bases left in between. Germline assignment: CDR1 SGHRS and CDR2 YFSETQ. The CDR3 loop spans 15 amino acids.

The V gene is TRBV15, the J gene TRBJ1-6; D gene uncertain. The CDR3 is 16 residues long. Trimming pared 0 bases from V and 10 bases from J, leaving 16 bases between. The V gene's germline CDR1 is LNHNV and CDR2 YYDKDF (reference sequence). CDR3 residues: CATSRDPPGRWSPLHF. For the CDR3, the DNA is TGTGCCACCAGCAGAGATCCCCCGGGTAGATGGTCACCCCTCCACTTT.